This TCR beta chain was sequenced for a study of CD8 T cells in Susac syndrome (dated by TCRdb to between 2018 and 2021). As for the study more broadly: Repertoire sequencing was used to test whether CD8+ T cell activation and differentiation in Susac syndrome was antigen driven.

RNA was extracted using the RNeasy kit, and roughly 0.45 to 1 ug of the RNA was reverse transcribed with random hexamers. The immunoSEQ multiplex PCR assay, covering 54 Vbeta and 13 Jbeta segments, was used to amplify TCR beta CDR3 regions. Bias from PCR amplification was corrected by using a synthetic template baseline for primer optimization and for computational correction. As for the original processing: Reads were annotated to V, D and J genes according to IMGT and were analyzed with immunoSEQ Analyzer, with only productive sequences retained. To calculate clonality, Shannon entropy was normalized by log2 of the number of productive unique sequences and then subtracted from one. For each patient and control, public and private clones were evaluated within the 100 most prevalent clones. Clones were defined as Susac-specific when absent from the healthy and MS cohorts, from about 1,100 published viral clones and from other ImmuneACCESS disease sequences. TCRdb trimmed public reads at Q25 via fastp, called clones via MiXCR and kept in-frame beta chains. Rows with a matching CDR3 protein are joined into one entry that keeps the most common DNA and genes. The V and J calls here are based on TCRdb, not the publication. The sample table holds approximately 150,000 distinct CDR3 sequences, of which around 94% were seen once. The ten largest make up 0.065% to 0.1% of the sample.

High-throughput TCR beta sequencing profiled peripheral blood CD8+ and CD4+ T cells from healthy donors, Susac syndrome patients and multiple sclerosis patients. The healthy donors served as controls matched for age and sex. Bulk CD8+ and CD4+ T cells were purified magnetically by negative isolation, whereas CD8+ TEMRA cells were enriched by FACS. Blood was drawn into EDTA tubes, processed within 24 hours, and PBMCs were isolated by density gradient centrifugation. PBMCs intended for TCR sequencing were cryopreserved in liquid nitrogen and were subsequently thawed in a 37 degrees C water bath. The sorted or isolated CD4+, CD8+ and CD8+ TEMRA cells had a purity of 90% or higher. On this clonotype itself: This receptor's antigen is unknown. Per-nucleotide qualities are absent, and no much larger clonotype sits a single base away.

Results and caveats for the whole study, not just this receptor: The number of individuals in the TCR sequencing and HLA analysis was recognized as being relatively small.

The sequence came from a human donor in good health. The sequencing sample was made of CD4+ T cells from PBMCs.

The DNA sequence is TGTGCCAGCAGCTTAAACAGGCAAGAGACCCAGTACTTC. Translated, it reads CASSLNRQETQYF. Recombination connected TRBV7-2 to TRBJ2-5; the D segment could be TRBD1, given 5 matching bases. Trimming removed 2 bases from V and 2 bases from J, leaving 6 bases between the germline ends. Per the germline V gene, SGHTA is the CDR1 and FQGNSA is the CDR2. Its CDR3 holds 13 amino acids, cysteine through phenylalanine. Only the CDR3 portion is preserved as DNA: 39 bases, with reading frame beginning at the first base.